The clone carrying this T cell receptor beta chain has ten or more counts. The sample belongs to a study of Graves' ophthalmopathy and Graves' hyperthyroidism. RNA transcripts provided the template for amplifying TCR beta CDR3 regions. Second-round multiplex PCR came after a first-round RT-PCR that employed HTBI primers. TCRdb called the multiplex PCR reads again in MiXCR, with one record for every CDR3 protein. The repertoire holds more than 550,000 distinct CDR3 sequences, with roughly two fifths as singletons. The CDR3 has 13 residues. The V end was cut by 8 bases, the J end by 0 bases, with 10 bases between. CDR1 and CDR2 from the germline V gene are SEHNR and FQNEAQ (reference sequence).

Sequencing was done on a sample of peripheral blood. This rearrangement joins TRBV7-9 to TRBJ1-1; D not resolved. This TCR came from an adult man with Graves' ophthalmopathy. CDR3 protein: CASRLTMNTEAFF. DNA for the CDR3: TGTGCCAGCCGCCTGACAATGAACACTGAAGCTTTCTTT.